This entry is about one T cell receptor beta chain. Its antigen is currently unknown. Combining a sample-barcoded 5' primer with a J-beta primer mix, a second PCR ran for roughly 7 to 11 cycles. TCRdb used MiXCR to reprocess the 5' RACE reads, holding one entry per CDR3 protein. The profile shows 1.5 million to 2 million distinct CDR3 sequences, about 30% of them singletons. The record originates from a study of blood T cells in healthy people across ages. Regarding the study as a whole: As age increased, TCR beta diversity per million T cells fell in a roughly linear fashion. PBMC samples, being unsorted, prevented any conclusive comparison of naive and antigen-experienced cells.

The TCR was taken from a woman in her thirties in good health. Source material: blood.

The CDR3: CASSRSGGNQETQYF. The CDR3 nucleotides are TGTGCCAGCAGCCGTAGCGGGGGTAATCAAGAGACCCAGTACTTC. The gene calls are TRBV7-2 and TRBJ2-5, with 9 bases matching TRBD2. The germline V gene has CDR1 SGHTA and CDR2 FQGNSA. The CDR3 has 15 amino acids. The ends lost 5 bases at V and 2 bases at J; junction bases unmatched: 6.